This T cell receptor (beta chain) emerged from a study of vaccination and CD4 T cells after COVID-19. On the study more broadly: It was a median about 92 days after diagnosis, with a range of 35 to 161, that post-COVID samples were drawn. Whole-study results and caveats: Reactive clone data from convalescent patients indicated a median of about 86% appearing only post-vaccination.

As for treatment: roughly nine-day PBMC culture with coronavirus spike peptide pools or control peptides (ViraFEST assay). This clonotype appeared a single time. What it recognizes is unknown. Cultured CD4+ T cell DNA underwent sequencing with the Oncomine TCR Beta short-read assay. TCRdb itself ran the PCR reads through MiXCR, one entry per CDR3 protein. The profile shows around 18,000 distinct CDR3 sequences, roughly 77% of them singletons. This receptor was taken from a human donor who had recovered from COVID-19. The sequenced material came from CD4+ T cells from blood, cultured in vitro.

The CDR3, as DNA: TGTGCCAGCAGCTTGGGACTAGCGGGAGCGGGTGAGCAGTACTTC. Its protein is CASSLGLAGAGEQYF. The V and J genes are TRBV7-3 and TRBJ2-7, with 14 bases lining up with TRBD2. V lost 3 bases and J lost 7; bases outside the gene matches: 5. The CDR3 spans 15 residues. Germline values: CDR1 SGHTA, CDR2 FQGTGA.